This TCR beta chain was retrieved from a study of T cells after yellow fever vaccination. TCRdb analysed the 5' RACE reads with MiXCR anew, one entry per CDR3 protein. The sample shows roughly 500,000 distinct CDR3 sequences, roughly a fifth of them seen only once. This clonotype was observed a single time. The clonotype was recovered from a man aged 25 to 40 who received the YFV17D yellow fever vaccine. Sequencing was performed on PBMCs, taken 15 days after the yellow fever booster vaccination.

CDR3 sequence: CASSSLAAGTNYEQYF. The DNA for the CDR3 is TGTGCCAGCAGCTCGCTGGCGGCCGGGACAAACTACGAGCAGTACTTC. This chain connects TRBV7-6 to TRBJ2-7; maybe TRBD1 (6 bases). Between the trimmed V and J ends, which lost 4 bases and 3 bases, there was a span of 19 bases. Germline values: CDR1 SGHVS, CDR2 FNYEAQ. CDR3 size: 16 residues. Based on the CDR3 plus reference TRBV7-6 and TRBJ2-7, the full variable domain is GAGVSQSPRYKVTKRGQDVALRCDPISGHVSLYWYRQALGQGPEFLTYFNYEAQQDKSGLPNDRFSAERPEGSISTLTIQRTEQRDSAMYRCASSSLAAGTNYEQYFGPGTRLTVT.